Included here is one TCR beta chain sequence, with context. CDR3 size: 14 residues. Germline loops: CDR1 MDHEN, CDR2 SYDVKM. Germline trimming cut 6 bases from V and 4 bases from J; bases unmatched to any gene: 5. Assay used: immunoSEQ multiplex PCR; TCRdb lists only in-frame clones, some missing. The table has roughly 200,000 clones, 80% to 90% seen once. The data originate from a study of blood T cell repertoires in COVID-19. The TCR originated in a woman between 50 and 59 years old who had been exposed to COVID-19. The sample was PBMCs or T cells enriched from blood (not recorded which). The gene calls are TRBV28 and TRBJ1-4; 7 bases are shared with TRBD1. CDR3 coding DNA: TGTGCCAGCAGAGAACAGGGGTTTAATGAAAAACTGTTTTTT. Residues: CASREQGFNEKLFF.